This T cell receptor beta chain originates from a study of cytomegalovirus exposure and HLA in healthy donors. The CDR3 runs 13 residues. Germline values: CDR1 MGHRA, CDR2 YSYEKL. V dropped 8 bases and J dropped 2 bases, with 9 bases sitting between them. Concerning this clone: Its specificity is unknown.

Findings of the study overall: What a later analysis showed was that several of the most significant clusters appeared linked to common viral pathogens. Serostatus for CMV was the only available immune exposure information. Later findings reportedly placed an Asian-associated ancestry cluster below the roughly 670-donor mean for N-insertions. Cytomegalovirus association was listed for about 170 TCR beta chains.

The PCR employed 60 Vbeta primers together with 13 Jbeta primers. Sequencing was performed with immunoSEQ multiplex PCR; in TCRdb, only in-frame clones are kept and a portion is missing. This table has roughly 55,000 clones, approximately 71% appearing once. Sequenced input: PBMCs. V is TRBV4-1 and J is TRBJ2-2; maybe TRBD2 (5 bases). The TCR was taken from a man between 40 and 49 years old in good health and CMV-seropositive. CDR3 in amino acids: CASRDRNTGELFF. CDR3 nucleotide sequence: TGCGCCAGCCGGGATCGAAACACCGGGGAGCTGTTTTTT.